These 20 T cell receptor beta chains were sequenced from one sample in a study of shared clonotypes between healthy human individuals (dated by TCRdb to about 2020). The method behind the library was the immunoSEQ multiplex PCR assay. Imported from immuneACCESS, the table was reduced by TCRdb to in-frame sequences with V and J called. These copies leave out some clones; in studies compared against another copy, an unresolved V gene accounts for under half, and the cause of the remainder is not known. Here the sample has around 700,000 clones; about 91% occur a single time. The top ten hold nearly 25% of the sample. CD8 naive samples were obtained by positive selection for CCR7 among CD45RO-negative cells, yielding a CD45RA+CCR7+ population from which TemRA cells were excluded. Sequencing input: naive CD8+ T cells sorted from blood. The intended sense of this specimen's cell subset or site label: CD45RA+CCR7+. These receptor sequences come from a man in his thirties or forties in good health.

The chain links TRBV4-1 to TRBJ2-2; D possibly uses TRBD1 or TRBD2 (6 bases each). Trimming cost V 0 bases and J 7 bases, with 9 bases left between them. Germline V gene data show CDR1 as MGHRA and CDR2 as YSYEKL. This CDR3 is built from 14 residues. CDR3: CASSQEGGVGELFF. The CDR3, as DNA: TGCGCCAGCAGCCAAGAGGGGGGCGTCGGGGAGCTGTTTTTT.

This clone came up once. This chain connects TRBV11-2 to TRBJ2-7; D ambiguous. The germline V gene has CDR1 SGHAT and CDR2 FQNNGV. With 2 bases removed from V and 3 bases from J, the gap between germline ends came to 8 bases. CDR3 size: 13 residues. The CDR3 nucleotides are TGTGCCAGCAGCTTAAGGTGGGTCTACGAGCAGTACTTC. This codes for CASSLRWVYEQYF.

The rearrangement uses TRBV27 and TRBJ2-1; 9 bases map to TRBD2. The junction had 6 bases not matched to a gene; V was cut back by 3 bases and J by 6 bases. Germline lookup yields CDR1 MNHEY and CDR2 SMNVEV (reference sequence). CDR3 length equals 15 residues. CDR3 nucleotide sequence: TGTGCCAGCAGTTTGGGAGCGGGAGGTGTCAATGAGCAGTTCTTC. It specifies CASSLGAGGVNEQFF.

V gene TRBV28 combines with J gene TRBJ2-3, with TRBD2 matching over 11 bases. Germline CDR1 reads MDHEN; CDR2 reads SYDVKM. This CDR3 spans 15 amino acids. V lost 6 bases to trimming and J lost 4 bases; unmatched junction nucleotides: 6. The CDR3 DNA reads TGTGCCAGCAGAAACCCGGGACTAGCGGCAGATACGCAGTATTTT. This encodes CASRNPGLAADTQYF.

This clone appeared a single time. This chain connects TRBV18 to TRBJ2-4, with D uncertain. Trimming removed 2 bases from V and 0 bases from J, with 11 bases in between. This CDR3 has 16 amino acids. Germline-derived CDR1 and CDR2 are KGHSH and LQKENI. In nucleotides, the CDR3 is TGTGCCAGCTCACCAGGAGAAGTACTAGCCAAAAACATTCAGTACTTC. The encoded protein is CASSPGEVLAKNIQYF.

The chain joins TRBV7-2 to TRBJ2-7; tentative D call: TRBD1 (6 bases). V lost 2 bases to trimming and J lost 3 bases, with 11 bases between them. Germline-derived CDR1 and CDR2 are SGHTA and FQGNSA. This CDR3 is 14 amino acids long. The CDR3 here is CASSLTGQHYEQYF. The CDR3 DNA follows: TGTGCCAGCAGCTTAACTGGACAGCACTACGAGCAGTACTTC.

The chain employs TRBV7-6 and TRBJ2-7; D call uncertain. There are 13 residues in the CDR3. Germline values: CDR1 SGHVS, CDR2 FNYEAQ. V was trimmed by 5 bases and J by 2 bases, leaving 10 bases between them. CDR3 in DNA: TGTGCCAGCAGCGGATCTAAGCCCTACGAGCAGTACTTC. Residues: CASSGSKPYEQYF.

V gene TRBV5-4 combines with J gene TRBJ2-7; 8 bases align to TRBD1. Germline V lookup: CDR1 SGHNT, CDR2 YYREEE (reference sequence). Losses at the gene ends were 4 bases for V and 3 bases for J; bases not matched to a gene: 9. The CDR3 contains 15 residues. In DNA form, the CDR3 reads TGTGCCAGCAGCGGGACTGGACAGGGAGTCTACGAGCAGTACTTC. Its protein product is CASSGTGQGVYEQYF.

In this sample, this clone turned up once. The chain couples TRBV7-9 to TRBJ2-3; tentative D call: TRBD2 (6 bases). Trimming shortened V by 5 bases and J by 5 bases, and 20 bases separated the two germline ends. Per the germline V gene, CDR1 is SEHNR and CDR2 is FQNEAQ (reference sequence). This CDR3 has 16 amino acids. The CDR3 DNA sequence: TGTGCCAGCAGCCCCGTTCGGGACTCGAGCGAAGATACGCAGTATTTT. This gives the protein CASSPVRDSSEDTQYF.

The chain carries TRBV10-3 and TRBJ2-7, with D unclear. The CDR3 loop spans 14 amino acids. Trimming took 3 bases from V and 0 from J, leaving 9 bases between them. The V gene's germline CDR1 is ENHRY and CDR2 SYGVKD. CDR3 region: CAISDRGISYEQYF. DNA of the CDR3: TGTGCCATCAGTGATCGTGGGATCTCCTACGAGCAGTACTTC.

V is TRBV6-6 and J is TRBJ1-2, with TRBD1 matching 8 bases. The J segment lost 4 bases and the V segment lost 6 bases, leaving 10 bases of the junction unmatched. The CDR3 is made up of 15 amino acids. Germline-derived CDR1 and CDR2 are MNHNY and SVGAGI (reference sequence). CDR3 protein: CASSINRDRRYGYTF. The DNA for the CDR3 is TGTGCCAGCAGCATCAACCGGGACAGGCGCTATGGCTACACCTTC.

The V gene is TRBV4-1, the J gene TRBJ2-2; 10 bases fit TRBD1. The CDR3 loop spans 15 amino acids. The V gene's germline CDR1 is MGHRA and CDR2 YSYEKL. Trimming cost V 1 base and J 7 bases; bases outside gene matches: 3. The CDR3 sequence is CASSQVRTGGGELFF. The CDR3 DNA sequence: TGCGCCAGCAGCCAAGTCAGGACAGGGGGCGGGGAGCTGTTTTTT.

For this clone: Mismatch with germline at one junction end may stem from a read error. The chain has TRBV7-7 and TRBJ2-1, with 12 bases that match TRBD2. CDR1 SSHAT and CDR2 FNYEAQ come from the germline V gene (reference sequence). The CDR3 consists of 16 residues. The CDR3 loop is CASSLGLAGGPTEQFF. The CDR3 DNA reads as TGTGCTAGCAGCTTAGGGCTAGCGGGAGGGCCAACTGAGCAGTTCTTC.

This sequence joins TRBV5-1 and TRBJ2-3; 10 bases are a match to TRBD2. This CDR3 is 15 amino acids long. Germline CDR1 is SGHRS and CDR2 is YFSETQ. The junction had 1 base not matched to a gene; V was cut back by 2 bases and J by 1 base. CDR3 sequence: CASSFGTSGTDTQYF. The CDR3, as DNA: TGCGCCAGCAGCTTCGGGACTAGCGGCACAGATACGCAGTATTTT.

The genes are TRBV4-1 and TRBJ1-2; 7 bases map to TRBD1. Germline V gene lookup returns CDR1 MGHRA and CDR2 YSYEKL. V gave up 3 bases and J gave up 4 bases; unmatched junction bases: 5. This CDR3 region has 14 residues. For the CDR3, the DNA is TGCGCCAGCAGCCACGGGACAGTTTCCTATGGCTACACCTTC. Protein sequence: CASSHGTVSYGYTF.

The chain combines TRBV19 with TRBJ2-1; 8 positions agree with TRBD2. Germline lookup yields CDR1 LNHDA and CDR2 SQIVND (reference sequence). This CDR3 has 15 residues. V lost 6 bases to trimming and J lost 2 bases; unmatched junction nucleotides: 6. For the CDR3, the DNA is TGTGCCAGTAGGATCAGCGGGGGTCCCTACAATGAGCAGTTCTTC. It translates to CASRISGGPYNEQFF.

The chain recombines TRBV5-1 with TRBJ2-3; the D gene is possibly TRBD2 (6 bases). Trimming cost V 3 bases and J 0 bases, with 11 bases left between them. Germline CDR1 reads SGHRS; CDR2 reads YFSETQ. The CDR3 runs 15 residues. CDR3: CASSSGTGSTDTQYF. CDR3 bases: TGCGCCAGCAGCTCGGGGACTGGGAGCACAGATACGCAGTATTTT.

This clone was counted a single time. The gene calls are TRBV12-5 and TRBJ1-5; D uncertain. This CDR3 has 13 amino acids. Deletions cut 5 bases from V and 8 bases from J, with 13 bases between. Germline values: CDR1 LGHNT, CDR2 FRNRAP. DNA for the CDR3: TGTGCTAGTGGTACCGGGGATCCGGAGCCCCAGCATTTT. Amino acid sequence: CASGTGDPEPQHF.

This clone was counted only a few times. V usage is TRBV28 and J usage is TRBJ1-1; the D is unclear. Per germline, CDR1 MDHEN and CDR2 SYDVKM. The CDR3 length is 14 residues. Trimming pared 7 bases from V and 1 base from J, leaving 13 bases between. The CDR3 nucleotides read TGTGCCAGCATCTCCGGACGGGCGAACACTGAAGCTTTCTTT. Amino acid sequence: CASISGRANTEAFF.

This sequence joins TRBV10-3 and TRBJ2-7; tentatively, D is TRBD1 or TRBD2 (5 bases each). Germline V gives CDR1 ENHRY, CDR2 SYGVKD. Trimming took 0 bases from V and 0 from J, leaving 6 bases between them. There are 14 residues in the CDR3. CDR3 sequence reads: CAISESGTSYEQYF. CDR3 DNA: TGTGCCATCAGTGAGTCGGGGACCTCCTACGAGCAGTACTTC.